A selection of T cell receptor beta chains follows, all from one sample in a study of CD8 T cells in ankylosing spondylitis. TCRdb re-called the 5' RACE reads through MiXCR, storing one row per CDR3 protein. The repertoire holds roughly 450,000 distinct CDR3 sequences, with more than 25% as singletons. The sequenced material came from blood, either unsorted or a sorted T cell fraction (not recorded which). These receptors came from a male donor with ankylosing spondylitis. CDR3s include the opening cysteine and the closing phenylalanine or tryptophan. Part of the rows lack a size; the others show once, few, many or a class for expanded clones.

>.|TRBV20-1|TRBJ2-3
CSASALRSSTDTQYF
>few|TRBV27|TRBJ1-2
CASSRQGSDYGYTF
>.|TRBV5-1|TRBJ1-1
CASSFPGTEAFF
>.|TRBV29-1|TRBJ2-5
CSVGPTGGETQYF
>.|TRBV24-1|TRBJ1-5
CATSEGQHGSQHF
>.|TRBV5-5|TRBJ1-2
CASSSAQGGYTF
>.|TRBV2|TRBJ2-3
CASRRQSTDTQYF
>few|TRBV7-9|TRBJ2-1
CASSFGIAGGLDEQFF
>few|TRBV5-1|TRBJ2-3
CASSFQELGADTQYF
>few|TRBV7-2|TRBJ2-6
CASRQQGTGANVLTF
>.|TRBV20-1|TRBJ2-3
CSARALLGLRWDTQYF
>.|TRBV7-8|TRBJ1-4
CASSLTPYWDEKLFF
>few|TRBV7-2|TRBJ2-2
CASSLVSREHTGELFF
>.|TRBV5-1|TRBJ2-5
CASSLVVSGKETQYF
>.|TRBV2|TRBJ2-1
CASSEARAGGRPNNEQFF
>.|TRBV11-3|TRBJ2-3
CASSPVRASDTQYF
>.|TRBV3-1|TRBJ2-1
CASSHGTTNYNEQFF
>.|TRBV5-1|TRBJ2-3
CASSLRLAGEGLTDTQYF
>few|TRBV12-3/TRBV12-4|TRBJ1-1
CASRYRTANTEAFF
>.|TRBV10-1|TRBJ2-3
CARTTSGSLTDTQYF
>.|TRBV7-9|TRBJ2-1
CASTLASGGNEQFF
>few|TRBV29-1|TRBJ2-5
CSVAESGHQETQYF
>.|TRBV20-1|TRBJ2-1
CSAVIAGVRANEQFF
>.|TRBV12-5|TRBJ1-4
CASGLRLNEKLFF
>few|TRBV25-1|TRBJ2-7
CASSGSTDSYEQYF
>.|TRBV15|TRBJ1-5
CATSRETGALQPQHF
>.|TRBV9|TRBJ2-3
CASNQGGTPGTQYF
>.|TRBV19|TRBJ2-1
CASGNDRGSYNEQFF
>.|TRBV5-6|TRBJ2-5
CASGGNVETQYF
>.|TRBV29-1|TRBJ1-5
CSFESDRVYQPQHF
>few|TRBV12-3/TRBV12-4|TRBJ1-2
CASRFSINYGYTF
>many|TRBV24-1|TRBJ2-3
CATSDFNRASTDTQYF
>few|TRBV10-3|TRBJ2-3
CAISGLDTDTQYF
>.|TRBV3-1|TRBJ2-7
CASSLGTVSSYEQYF
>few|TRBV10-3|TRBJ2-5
CASSESVQAGLLQETQYF
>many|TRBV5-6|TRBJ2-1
CASSLASVQGQQFF
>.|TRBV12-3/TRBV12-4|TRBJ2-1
CASSPRGGPFSDEQFF
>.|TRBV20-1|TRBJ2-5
CSARAQRQETQYF
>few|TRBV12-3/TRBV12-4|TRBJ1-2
CASSSWTGNYGYTF
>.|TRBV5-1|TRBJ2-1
CASTTGENYNEQFF
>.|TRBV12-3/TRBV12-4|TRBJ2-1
CASSFPGFNEQFF
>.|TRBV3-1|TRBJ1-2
CASSQVNYGYTF
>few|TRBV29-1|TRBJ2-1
CSVVSGVNEQFF
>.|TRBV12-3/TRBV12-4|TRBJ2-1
CASSLWGVKHNEQFF
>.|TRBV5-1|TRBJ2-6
CASSLANTNSGANVLTF
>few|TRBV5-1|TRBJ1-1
CASSATQGANTEAFF
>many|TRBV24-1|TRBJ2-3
CATSDFEGRTDTQYF
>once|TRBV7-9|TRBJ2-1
CASSPWDNEQFF
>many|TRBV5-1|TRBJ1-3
CASSLGPGNTIYF
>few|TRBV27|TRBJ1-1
CASSFWGSVNTEAFF
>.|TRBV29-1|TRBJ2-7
CSLGTGRSYEQYF
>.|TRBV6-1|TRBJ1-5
CASSGEGAYSNQPQHF
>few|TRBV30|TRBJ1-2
CAWSQGDYGYTF
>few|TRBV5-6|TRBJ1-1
CASSASGGVTGTEAFF
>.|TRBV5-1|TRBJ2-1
CASSPQTSGNNEQFF
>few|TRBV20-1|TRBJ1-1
CSAVDSPNTEAFF
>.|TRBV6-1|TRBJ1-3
CASSEAPIDSGNTIYF
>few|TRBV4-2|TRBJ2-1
CASSQDLITGQFF
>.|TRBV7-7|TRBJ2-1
CASSLTAGGRAQFF